This TCR beta chain is drawn from a study of blood T cell repertoires in COVID-19. In the study overall: Acute and convalescent COVID-19 specimens originated in the United States, Italy and Spain. The analysed material was cDNA or gDNA that came from T cells, B-cell-depleted T cells, or PBMCs.

Per the original methods: By means of reference gene primer amplification, nucleated cell counts were estimated. Method: immunoSEQ multiplex PCR; TCRdb's copy keeps in-frame clones and lacks some. The D gene and trimming were derived from the DNA, and the V and J assignments and clone size from that table. This repertoire shows over 250,000 clones, about 91% found once; its top ten account for under 15%. Germline V gene sequence: CDR1 LNHDA, CDR2 SQIVND (reference sequence). Trimming pared 5 bases from V and 3 bases from J, leaving 14 bases between. The CDR3 consists of 15 residues. The source is a woman between 55 and 75 years old with acute or convalescent COVID-19. The rearrangement links TRBV19 to TRBJ1-5; D possibly corresponds to TRBD1 (5 bases). Sequencing was performed on peripheral blood. CDR3 coding DNA: TGTGCCAGTAGTCCCCCGTGGGGGGTCAATCAGCCCCAGCATTTT. This translates into CASSPPWGVNQPQHF.